This record concerns one T cell receptor (beta chain) sequence. It has no known antigen specificity. No clone much larger than this one lies a single base away; base qualities are absent. Genomic DNA was extracted from sorted cells for sequencing of the TCRbeta CDR3 region. The immunoSEQ Assay was used for sequencing of TCRbeta CDR3 regions. As stored in TCRdb, this immuneACCESS dataset retains in-frame rearrangements with V and J assigned. A fraction of the clones does not appear; measured against another copy, unresolved V genes explain less than half of the discrepancy, and the remainder lacks a known reason. Present in this sample are around 38,000 clones, roughly 80% of which were seen just once. The biggest ten clones account for roughly 20% of the sample. The data stem from a study of OX40 agonist ivuxolimab in advanced cancers. About the investigation overall: Ivuxolimab was an agonistic, fully human IgG2 monoclonal antibody directed against OX40 (CD134), a costimulatory receptor. Intravenous ivuxolimab was administered to patients every 2 weeks at six dose levels: 0.01, 0.1, 0.3, 1.5, 3 and 10 mg/kg. Of the roughly 54 patients in dose escalation, about 20 had hepatocellular carcinoma, roughly 15 had melanoma, 9 had renal cell carcinoma and 9 had head and neck cancer. In the dose-escalation cohort, approximately 83% of patients were male, and the mean age was approximately 60 years with a range of roughly 23 to 79. Patients were allowed to have had prior anti-PD-1, anti-PD-L1 or anti-CTLA-4 therapy, and 30% to 50% of the dose-escalation patients had previously received checkpoint inhibitors. Three dose-escalation patients achieved partial responses, one with hepatocellular carcinoma and two with cutaneous melanoma. The point of sequencing TCRbeta in the periphery was to test whether ivuxolimab changed TCR sequence diversity and drove clonal T-cell expansion. The paper describes the monotherapy dose-escalation part (N of about 52 patients) of the phase I trial of ivuxolimab. Study-wide findings and limitations: In the 0.1-3.0 mg/kg groups, partial responders were among the patients with the lowest normalized peripheral clonal expansion, particularly in CD8+ T cells. On average, CD8+ T cells showed more expanded clones than CD4+ T cells after ivuxolimab. At doses of 0.1 to 3.0 mg/kg, clonal expansion of both CD4+ and CD8+ T cells in blood was seen between baseline and week 6. Low levels of normalized T-cell clonal expansion were also seen in some patients who did not respond. The antigen specificity of the peripheral T cells that underwent clonal expansion was not determined.

The germline V gene (reference sequence) specifies SEHNR as CDR1 and FQNEAQ as CDR2. CDR3 length: 16 amino acids, cysteine to phenylalanine. The retained sequence is limited to the CDR3, 48 bases, with the frame set at the first base. V and J are trimmed by 4 bases and 3 bases, and the gene matches miss 6 bases of the junction. Patients with autoimmune disease history or receiving systemic immunosuppression were excluded from the trial. Peripheral blood for TCR sequencing was collected from all dose cohorts at baseline, on cycle 4 day 1, and on cycle 7 day 1. The samples were taken from a phase I, first-in-human, multicenter, open-label dose-escalation trial of ivuxolimab. Adults with locally advanced or metastatic melanoma, renal cell, hepatocellular, or head and neck squamous cell carcinoma were enrolled in the trial. Before TCR sequencing, CD4+ T cells and CD8+ T cells were sorted from peripheral blood as separate populations.

The TCR comes from an adult with an advanced solid tumor such as melanoma, head and neck, liver or kidney cancer. The rearranged segments are TRBV7-9 and TRBJ1-4; 9 central nucleotides agree with TRBD1. The specimen was CD4+ or CD8+ T cells sorted from blood, collected in a trial of the OX40 agonist ivuxolimab. The DNA sequence follows: TGTGCCAGCAGCTCCGGACAGGGGAGAGCTAATGAAAAACTGTTTTTT. This encodes CASSSGQGRANEKLFF.